The clone carrying this TCR beta chain was seen a handful of times. Its matching antigen is unknown. The data are from a study of metastatic and nonmetastatic thyroid tumors. Study summary: A comparison of repertoires was made across blood and tumor or nodule tissue from malignant and benign thyroid patients. Study findings and constraints: The study reportedly found significantly higher TCR beta diversity in malignant thyroid tumors than benign nodules, in blood and tumor.

As processed by the authors: A classifier for distant metastasis in papillary thyroid cancer was constructed using CDR3 differences observed across clinicopathological groups. Using MiXCR, TCRdb reanalyzed the PCR reads. The V and J calls and clone size come from TCRdb's table, not from the authors' own analysis. In the table there are roughly 6,600 clones, 35% of which are singletons. Every patient underwent thyroid surgery untreated. The TCR sequence derives from a female donor with papillary thyroid cancer or a benign thyroid nodule (not recorded which). Some clones in this sample may be carry-over from other donors' samples. Material for sequencing was adjacent normal tissue.

The CDR3 loop reads CASSLGVQGDEPQHF. CDR3 DNA sequence: TGCGCCAGCAGCTTGGGCGTTCAGGGTGACGAACCCCAGCATTTT. J is TRBJ1-5 and V is TRBV5-1, with TRBD1 as a possible D gene (5 bases). This CDR3 has 15 amino acids. V was shortened by 0 bases and J by 10 bases, with 17 bases between the two germline ends. Looked up from germline, CDR1 is SGHRS and CDR2 is YFSETQ. The complete variable domain, with remaining parts taken from reference TRBV5-1 and TRBJ1-5, reads KAGVTQTPRYLIKTRGQQVTLSCSPISGHRSVSWYQQTPGQGLQFLFEYFSETQRNKGNFPGRFSGRQFSNSRSEMNVSTLELGDSALYLCASSLGVQGDEPQHFGDGTRLSIL.